A single T cell receptor (beta chain) is shown here with its context. Antigen specificity is unknown. This entry belongs to a study of PD-1 blockade in classical Hodgkin lymphoma. Broader study findings: Newly diagnosed patients and complete responders had comparable diversity at baseline. Those patients who began receiving nivolumab less than 1 year after ASCT had lower diversity, and they were excluded.

Germline V gene data show CDR1 as SGHRS and CDR2 as YFSETQ. The CDR3 sequence is 12 residues long. V was trimmed by 0 bases and J by 5 bases, leaving 6 bases between them. Time point specified: cycle 4 day 1 (C4D1), after 5 to 7 weeks of nivolumab. Following autologous stem cell transplantation, relapse occurred in every patient, and exposure to brentuximab vedotin varied. Purified CD4+ T cells were obtained from thawed PBMCs through magnetic negative selection. Repertoires were generated with immunoSEQ multiplex PCR, while TCRdb's copy carries only in-frame clones and drops some. The sample holds 25,000 to 30,000 clones, 80% to 90% seen once.

The TCR originated in a human donor with classical Hodgkin lymphoma. The material was CD4+ T cells from blood, obtained before the fourth cycle of nivolumab. The chain joins TRBV5-1 to TRBJ2-7; unclear D gene. As DNA, the CDR3 is TGCGCCAGCAGCTTGGAATTTAACGAGCAGTACTTC. Translation gives CASSLEFNEQYF.